Each of the 3 T cell receptor beta chains below was sequenced from the same sample in a study of blood T cell repertoires in COVID-19. TCRdb's copy holds only in-frame clones and misses some; the assay was immunoSEQ multiplex PCR. The sample shows under 150,000 clones, around 78% of them seen only once. Sequencing was performed on peripheral blood. The receptor set was obtained from a woman aged 80 or older with active or convalescent COVID-19.

The chain carries TRBV5-1 and TRBJ2-1; 7 bases map to TRBD2. Unmatched junction bases numbered 3, after V lost 7 bases and J lost 8 bases. CDR1 is SGHRS and CDR2 is YFSETQ in the germline V gene. The CDR3 is made up of 11 amino acids. The CDR3 loop is CASGGEHEQFF. The CDR3, as DNA: TGCGCCAGCGGGGGGGAGCATGAGCAGTTCTTC. The whole variable domain, filled in from reference TRBV5-1 and TRBJ2-1, reads KAGVTQTPRYLIKTRGQQVTLSCSPISGHRSVSWYQQTPGQGLQFLFEYFSETQRNKGNFPGRFSGRQFSNSRSEMNVSTLELGDSALYLCASGGEHEQFFGPGTRLTVL.

The V gene is TRBV4-1, the J gene TRBJ2-2, with 7 bases that match TRBD1. Per the germline V gene, CDR1 is MGHRA and CDR2 is YSYEKL. CDR3 length: 17 amino acids. V was clipped by 0 bases and J by 0 bases; unmatched bases: 4. CDR3 DNA: TGCGCCAGCAGCCAAGACCGGGACAGTGCGAACACCGGGGAGCTGTTTTTT. Residues: CASSQDRDSANTGELFF.

This CDR3 is CASSFRGIEKLFF. Written as DNA, the CDR3 is TGTGCCAGCAGTTTCAGGGGCATTGAAAAACTGTTTTTT. The rearrangement uses TRBV27 and TRBJ1-4, with TRBD1 as a possible D gene (6 bases). Germline-derived CDR1 and CDR2 are MNHEY and SMNVEV (reference sequence). The ends were cut back, 3 bases at V and 7 bases at J, with 9 bases in the middle. CDR3 size: 13 residues.